The TCR beta chain described here comes from a study of T cell repertoires in cytomegalovirus infection. Points from the study as a whole: There were carriers of CMV plus the relevant HLA, and cumulative public TCR beta family frequency identified them. The study found HLA-C-restricted CMV-specific TCR beta clonotypes dominating the ex vivo response.

TCRdb reprocessed the reads with MiXCR, giving one entry per CDR3 protein. This table has 150,000 to 200,000 distinct CDR3 sequences, roughly 30% appearing once. This clonotype was seen more than once but under ten times. Antigen specificity is unknown. Germline CDR1 is MNHEY and CDR2 is SVGEGT. The V gene end was trimmed by 5 bases and the J gene end by 5 bases; junction bases not matched to a gene: 8. The CDR3 loop spans 14 amino acids. This clonotype was sampled from a human donor in good health (CMV status not recorded). Some clones in this sample may be carry-over from other donors' samples. The V and J genes are TRBV6-2 or TRBV6-3 and TRBJ2-5, with 7 bases matching TRBD1. The sequenced sample was PBMCs. The CDR3 region has the DNA TGTGCCAGCAGTCGACAGGGAAAGGGGGAGACCCAGTACTTC. Its protein product is CASSRQGKGETQYF.